Listed below are T cell receptor beta chains from one sample, sequenced in a study of response to subunit inactivated influenza vaccine. TCRdb reanalysed the RT-PCR reads using MiXCR and keeps one entry per CDR3 protein. The sample carries about 620,000 distinct CDR3 sequences, about 11% recorded once. The data also belong to a second study, concerning T cells expressing NK-cell markers.

The source was PBMCs from blood, collected on the day of vaccination. The receptors come from a man aged 50 or older who received an inactivated influenza vaccine. Each CDR3 is given with its conserved first and last residue. D genes are given only for firm matches. Some rows mark clone size as missing; the rest say once, few, many or name a class of expanded clone.

v_gene,d_gene,abundance,j_gene,CDR3nt,CDR3aa
TRBV19,-,few,TRBJ1-1,TGTGCCAGTAGTATGTGGGGCGTCATCATGAACACTGAAGCTTTCTTT,CASSMWGVIMNTEAFF
TRBV4-3,-,-,TRBJ2-1,TGCGCCAGCAGCCAAGTACAACAGGTTATCTACAATGAGCAGTTCTTC,CASSQVQQVIYNEQFF
TRBV15,TRBD1,few,TRBJ2-5,TGTGCCACCAGCAGAGCAGCACAGGGGGAAGAGACCCAGTACTTC,CATSRAAQGEETQYF
TRBV12-3/TRBV12-4,-,few,TRBJ2-1,TGTGCCAGCAGTTTACCGGGCCTCTACAATGAGCAGTTCTTC,CASSLPGLYNEQFF
TRBV6-2/TRBV6-3,-,many,TRBJ2-5,TGTGCCAGCACCCAAGGAGGAGAGACCCAGTACTTC,CASTQGGETQYF
TRBV20-1,-,-,TRBJ2-1,TGCAGTGCCGCTCCTGGATACGGTGAGCAGTTCTTC,CSAAPGYGEQFF
TRBV20-1,TRBD1,few,TRBJ1-5,TGCAGTGCTAGAGTGACAGGGGAGAATCAGCCCCAGCATTTT,CSARVTGENQPQHF
TRBV12-3/TRBV12-4,-,-,TRBJ2-4,TGTGCCAGCAGTTTAGATCCGGAAGGGAGCATTCAGTACTTC,CASSLDPEGSIQYF
TRBV7-9,-,few,TRBJ2-7,TGTGCCAGCAGCCAGAATCGCTTCAGGGAATCAACCTACGAGCAGTACTTC,CASSQNRFRESTYEQYF
TRBV9,-,-,TRBJ2-7,TGTGCCAGCAGCGTAGTTCAGGGGGGCGAGCAGTACTTC,CASSVVQGGEQYF
TRBV20-1,-,few,TRBJ1-1,TGCAGTGCTAGAGTAGCGCAGCCGAACACTGAAGCTTTCTTT,CSARVAQPNTEAFF
TRBV5-1,TRBD1,many,TRBJ2-7,TGCGCCAGTGGGTCAGGACAGGGGTCCTACGAGCAGTACTTC,CASGSGQGSYEQYF
TRBV7-3,-,few,TRBJ2-1,TGTGCCAGCAGCCGAAGCCGTTTTACTGAGCAGTTCTTC,CASSRSRFTEQFF
TRBV18,-,-,TRBJ2-7,TGTGCCAGCTCACCACCGTGGGGCCACGAGCAGTACTTC,CASSPPWGHEQYF
TRBV6-5,TRBD1,few,TRBJ2-7,TGTGCCAGCAGTTACTTCCGGGACAGGGATGGGGAGCAGTACTTC,CASSYFRDRDGEQYF
TRBV12-3/TRBV12-4,-,many,TRBJ2-3,TGTGCCAGCAGTTTAGCGGGAGCCCGCACAGATACGCAGTATTTT,CASSLAGARTDTQYF
TRBV12-3/TRBV12-4,-,-,TRBJ2-5,TGTGCCAGCAGTTCCCGGATGGACGGGCCTATAAGTGAGACCCAGTACTTC,CASSSRMDGPISETQYF
TRBV3-1,-,many,TRBJ2-7,TGCGCCAGCAGCTTGGGGCTAGCCTACGAGCAGTACTTC,CASSLGLAYEQYF
TRBV20-1,TRBD2,few,TRBJ2-1,TGCAGTGCTAGAAGCCTAGCGGGATACAATGAGCAGTTCTTC,CSARSLAGYNEQFF
TRBV18,-,-,TRBJ2-3,TGTGCCAGCTCACCACCGGCAGGAGGCACAGATACGCAGTATTTT,CASSPPAGGTDTQYF
TRBV7-9,-,few,TRBJ2-5,TGTGCCAGCAGCTTAGGTTCGGGGGCGATCCAAGAGACCCAGTACTTC,CASSLGSGAIQETQYF
TRBV5-6,-,few,TRBJ1-2,TGTGCCAGCAGCTTGACGGCAACATCCTATGGCTACACCTTC,CASSLTATSYGYTF
TRBV19,-,-,TRBJ1-5,TGTGCCAGTAGTGAGACGGGCAGGGGAAATCAGCCCCAGCATTTT,CASSETGRGNQPQHF
TRBV24-1,-,-,TRBJ2-2,TGTGCCACCAGGGGCGGTGGAACGGACACCGGGGAGCTGTTTTTT,CATRGGGTDTGELFF
TRBV20-1,TRBD2,few,TRBJ2-1,TGCAGTGCTAGAGACGGGAGGGCTAATGAGCAGTTCTTC,CSARDGRANEQFF
TRBV7-2,TRBD2,-,TRBJ2-5,TGTGCCAGCAACCGACTAGCGGGTTTCCAAGAGACCCAGTACTTC,CASNRLAGFQETQYF
TRBV7-9,TRBD2,-,TRBJ2-2,TGTGCCAGCAGCGCTAGACTAGCGGCGAACACCGGGGAGCTGTTTTTT,CASSARLAANTGELFF
TRBV5-8,TRBD1,few,TRBJ1-1,TGTGCCAGCAGCTTAGGGGACAGGGTAATGGGCACTGAAGCTTTCTTT,CASSLGDRVMGTEAFF
TRBV29-1,-,-,TRBJ2-5,TGCAGCGTTGAATATCGCAGGGACTTGTACCAAGAGACCCAGTACTTC,CSVEYRRDLYQETQYF
TRBV6-1,TRBD1,few,TRBJ1-2,TGTGCCACCCAAGGGGGCGCCAGTCTAAGTGGCTACACCTTC,CATQGGASLSGYTF
TRBV20-1,TRBD2,-,TRBJ2-1,TGCAGTGCTTATACGGGACTAGCGGGAGTCATATCCTACAATGAGCAGTTCTTC,CSAYTGLAGVISYNEQFF
TRBV6-2/TRBV6-3,TRBD2,few,TRBJ2-7,TGTGCCAGCAGTTACCATAGGACTAGCGGTACCTACGAGCAGTACTTC,CASSYHRTSGTYEQYF
TRBV7-2,-,-,TRBJ2-3,TGTGCCAGCAGCGGGACGGCAGATACGCAGTATTTT,CASSGTADTQYF
TRBV5-6,TRBD1,many,TRBJ1-2,TGTGCCAGCAGCCAAGCCGGGACAGACCTCTACACCTTC,CASSQAGTDLYTF
TRBV6-5,-,-,TRBJ2-1,TGTGCCAGCAGTTACTCCAGCAGAGTCAATGAGCAGTTCTTC,CASSYSSRVNEQFF
TRBV28,TRBD2,few,TRBJ2-7,TGTGCCAGCAATGGACTAGCGGGCTACGAGCAGTACTTC,CASNGLAGYEQYF
TRBV29-1,-,-,TRBJ2-7,TGCAGCGTTAAGAACTCTCTGTCCTACGAGCAGTACTTC,CSVKNSLSYEQYF
TRBV14,-,-,TRBJ2-5,TGTGCCAGCAGCCGGGGCTTTGCCGCAGAGACCCAGTACTTC,CASSRGFAAETQYF
TRBV7-9,-,few,TRBJ1-1,TGTGCCAGCAGCTTAGTCTGGGGAATGAACACTGAAGCTTTCTTT,CASSLVWGMNTEAFF
TRBV5-1,-,-,TRBJ1-3,TGCGCCAGCAGCCCAGAAGGGTCTGGAGACACCATATATTTT,CASSPEGSGDTIYF
TRBV29-1,TRBD2,few,TRBJ2-3,TGCAGCTTCATGCGGGAGAGCACAGATACGCAGTATTTT,CSFMRESTDTQYF
TRBV2,-,-,TRBJ2-2,TGTGCCAGCAGCGCTCGTAGGGCCGGGGAGCTGTTTTTT,CASSARRAGELFF
TRBV3-1,-,few,TRBJ2-2,TGTGCCAGCAGCCAAGTGACAGCCCCGGGCACCGGGGAGCTGTTTTTT,CASSQVTAPGTGELFF
TRBV9,TRBD1,many,TRBJ2-7,TGTGCCAGCAGCCTCGGGACAGCTGGCGGCGAGCAGTACTTC,CASSLGTAGGEQYF
TRBV5-1,TRBD2,few,TRBJ2-5,TGCGCCAGCATGAGCGGGGTCCCCCAAGAGACCCAGTACTTC,CASMSGVPQETQYF
TRBV7-8,TRBD2,-,TRBJ2-7,TGTGCCAGCAGCTTCCGGGACTATTCATACGAGCAGTACTTC,CASSFRDYSYEQYF
TRBV20-1,TRBD1,few,TRBJ1-5,TGCAGTGTCACTTCGGGACAGAGAAATCAGCCCCAGCATTTT,CSVTSGQRNQPQHF
TRBV3-1,-,-,TRBJ1-2,TGTGCCAGCAGCCGACGGAGGAACTATGGCTACACCTTC,CASSRRRNYGYTF
TRBV15,-,-,TRBJ2-5,TGTGCCACCAGCAGATTTCTAGGCCTGGAAGAGACCCAGTACTTC,CATSRFLGLEETQYF
TRBV11-2,-,few,TRBJ2-5,TGTGCCAGCAGCTTAGTCGTACTAGAGACCCAGTACTTC,CASSLVVLETQYF
TRBV29-1,-,-,TRBJ2-7,TGCAGCGTTGGGCCTACGGGGTCGGAGCAGTACTTC,CSVGPTGSEQYF
TRBV7-2,TRBD1,few,TRBJ1-2,TGTGCCAGCAGCACCTACAGGGGAGGATTGGTCTACACCTTC,CASSTYRGGLVYTF
TRBV15,TRBD2,few,TRBJ2-2,TGTGCCACCAGCAGGCGGGAGTTCGGCACCGGGGAGCTGTTTTTT,CATSRREFGTGELFF
TRBV27,-,-,TRBJ1-2,TGTGCCAGCAGTCCCCGGTCAGGGTTGAATGGCTACACCTTC,CASSPRSGLNGYTF
TRBV18,TRBD2,-,TRBJ2-3,TGTGCCAGCTCACGAAGCCCCTGGGGGGGTGGCACAGATACGCAGTATTTT,CASSRSPWGGGTDTQYF